This T cell receptor (beta chain) was profiled in a study of radiotherapy plus CTLA-4 blockade in lung cancer. General study findings and limits: Radiotherapy with ipilimumab was followed by blood expansion of tumor-derived clones.

Sequenced by immunoSEQ multiplex PCR; TCRdb stores in-frame clones only, minus some. The data hold about 46,000 clones, with 70% to 80% observed a single time. The CDR3 contains 12 residues. From germline, CDR1 is SGHDT and CDR2 YYEEEE. About this clone: Its antigen is unknown.

The material sequenced was peripheral blood, taken from a patient treated with radiotherapy plus ipilimumab. The clonotype originates from a human donor with non-small cell lung cancer who had a complete response to radiotherapy plus ipilimumab. The rearrangement links TRBV5-6 to TRBJ2-5; a possible D gene is TRBD2 (6 bases). CDR3 in DNA: TGTGCTAGGAGGGCGGGAAAAGAGACCCAGTACTTC. The encoded protein is CARRAGKETQYF.